The T cell receptor (beta chain) described here comes from a study of blood T cell repertoires in COVID-19 (dated by TCRdb to between 2020 and 2021). As for the study more broadly: For ImmuneRACE Cohort 3, a participant was defined as recovered based on two consecutive negative NP/OP PCR tests, clearance by a healthcare professional, or resolution of symptoms. Samples were obtained from the ongoing ImmuneRACE study (first 160 participants) and from some 1,200 subjects provided by 6 global collaborators. Subjects who had been exposed to COVID-19, were actively infected with it, or had recovered from it provided the deeply sampled blood TCRbeta repertoires that made up the dataset. The sample metadata nearly always contained a de-identified subject ID, COVID-19 status, age in years and sex. HLA class I and class II types, where available, came from metadata supplied by the sample provider rather than from assay-based typing. The repertoires were made available in a free public database intended to serve as a resource for research on the immune response to SARS-CoV-2. The material from the prospective study consisted of cDNA or gDNA derived from T cells, B-cell-depleted T cells, or PBMCs. Samples from collaborators originated in the United States, Italy and Spain and spanned both the acute and convalescent phases of COVID-19. Study-wide findings and limitations: The amount of clinical and demographic metadata varied by source and participant and was provided uncurated.

Participants in the prospective study were aged roughly 18 to 100 years, lived in more than 20 United States geographic areas, and enrolled through a virtual design. Cohort assignment in the prospective study relied on participant-reported clinical history from a screening survey and a study questionnaire. In the prospective study, mobile phlebotomists collected whole blood, serum and a nasopharyngeal or oropharyngeal swab from each participant. Prospective study participants could optionally give additional blood draws and questionnaires over an approximately two-month period. Blood samples from the prospective study were shipped frozen or at room temperature prior to DNA extraction. The V and J ends are trimmed by 9 bases and 3 bases, leaving 10 bases between them. Taken from cysteine to phenylalanine, the CDR3 has 13 residues. Only the CDR3 part of the read is kept: 39 bases, read in frame from the first base. The germline V gene supplies CDR1 KGHDR and CDR2 SFDVKD.

TCRbeta CDR3 regions were amplified from genomic DNA using the immunoSEQ Assay, a bias-controlled multiplex PCR. Under the source paper's analysis protocol: Within the assay, amplification of reference gene primers was used to estimate how many nucleated cells each sample contained. To quantify the absolute abundance of each unique TCRbeta CDR3 rearrangement, sequence reads were collapsed and filtered. Productive Simpson clonality was computed per sample as the square root of Simpson's diversity index over productive rearrangements. TCRdb obtained this table from immuneACCESS and retained in-frame rearrangements with V and J assigned. These tables miss some clones; where compared with another copy, unresolved V genes account for less than half of the shortfall, and the remainder is unexplained. V, J and clone size are those of that table, while D and trimming were read from the DNA. The sample table lists about 210,000 clones, around 87% of them with a count of one. The ten top clones hold 7.2% of the sample.

A note on this clone: What this receptor recognizes is not known. Nothing much larger sits one base from this clone, and base qualities are not available.

Sequenced sample: PBMCs or T cells enriched from blood (not recorded which). This chain joins TRBV24-1 to TRBJ2-2; no D gene can be assigned with confidence. This TCR was sampled from a young man in a cohort exposed to, infected with or recovered from COVID-19 (not recorded which). The CDR3 in this case is CATRHTYTGELFF. In nucleotide form, the sequence is TGTGCCACCCGTCACACCTACACCGGGGAGCTGTTTTTT.